This TCR beta chain originates from a study of early T cells in non-severe SARS-CoV-2 infection. Study information: Unsorted whole blood bulk RNA was sequenced, with unpaired chains.

As to this clonotype: Its antigen is currently unknown.

Unmatched junction bases numbered 6, after V lost 0 bases and J lost 4 bases. The CDR3 extends over 17 amino acids. CDR1 is SGHNT and CDR2 is YYREEE in the germline V gene (reference sequence). Notes on the study in general: Private and CD4 specificities were missed by VDJdb matching, which favored anti-spike CD8 responses.

Separate cDNA molecules each had unique molecular identifiers attached to them. TCRdb reprocessed the 5' RACE reads via MiXCR and lists one record per CDR3 protein. The sample holds 50,000 to 70,000 distinct CDR3 sequences, 8% to 10% seen once. This TCR was sampled from an adult who was a healthcare worker with PCR-confirmed SARS-CoV-2 infection or an uninfected control (not recorded which). What was sequenced was whole blood. This chain joins TRBV5-4 and TRBJ2-1; 11 nucleotides agree with TRBD1. CDR3 in DNA: TGTGCCAGCAGCTTGGCCGTCGGGACAGGGGGATACAATGAGCAGTTCTTC. Protein: CASSLAVGTGGYNEQFF.